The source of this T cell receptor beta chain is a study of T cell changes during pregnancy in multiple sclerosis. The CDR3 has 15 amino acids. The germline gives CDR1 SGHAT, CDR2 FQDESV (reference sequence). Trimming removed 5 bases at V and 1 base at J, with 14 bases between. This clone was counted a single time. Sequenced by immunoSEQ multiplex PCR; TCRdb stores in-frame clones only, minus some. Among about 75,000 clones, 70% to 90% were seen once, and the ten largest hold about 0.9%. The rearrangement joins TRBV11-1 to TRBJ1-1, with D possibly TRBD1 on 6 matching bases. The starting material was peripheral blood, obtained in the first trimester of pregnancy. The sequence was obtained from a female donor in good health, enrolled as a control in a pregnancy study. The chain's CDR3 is CASSPTDRQNTEAFF. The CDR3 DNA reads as TGTGCCAGCAGCCCAACGGACAGACAGAACACTGAAGCTTTCTTT.